A selection of T cell receptor beta chains follows, all from one sample in a study of cytomegalovirus exposure and HLA in healthy donors. The assay was immunoSEQ multiplex PCR, and TCRdb's table has in-frame clones only and misses some. The sample carries 68,000 or so clones, roughly 75% recorded once. Sequencing input: PBMCs. The receptors here all came from a woman aged 30 to 39 in good health and CMV-seronegative. CDR3s include the opening cysteine and the closing phenylalanine or tryptophan. A D gene is named only where the DNA matches it firmly. Rows give clone size only sometimes, using once, few, many, or a class for an expanded clone.

CDR3 | DNA | V | D | J | size
CASSKNPQGYTEAFF | TGCGCCAGCAGCAAGAACCCACAGGGCTACACTGAAGCTTTCTTT | TRBV5-1 | NA | TRBJ1-1 | NA
CASSQGGQGKKTQYF | TGTGCCAGCAGCCAAGGGGGACAGGGGAAAAAGACCCAGTACTTC | TRBV13 | TRBD1 | TRBJ2-5 | NA
CASSEDPGGAAYGYTF | TGTGCCAGCAGTGAAGATCCGGGAGGGGCAGCCTATGGCTACACCTTC | TRBV2 | NA | TRBJ1-2 | NA
CASSNAGLAGGSPTDTQYF | TGCGCCAGCAGCAATGCGGGACTAGCGGGGGGCAGTCCCACAGATACGCAGTATTTT | TRBV4-1 | TRBD2 | TRBJ2-3 | NA
CASSQDGGAGANVLTF | TGTGCCAGCAGCCAAGATGGGGGGGCTGGGGCCAACGTCCTGACTTTC | TRBV4-1 | TRBD2 | TRBJ2-6 | few
CASSYSPFVQTEAFF | TGTGCCAGCAGTTACTCCCCTTTCGTTCAGACTGAAGCTTTCTTT | TRBV6-5 | NA | TRBJ1-1 | NA
CASSATDYMNTEAFF | TGTGCCAGCAGTGCGACAGATTATATGAACACTGAAGCTTTCTTT | TRBV2 | NA | TRBJ1-1 | NA
CAWATSGIYYEQFF | TGTGCCTGGGCGACTAGCGGGATTTATTATGAGCAGTTCTTC | TRBV30 | TRBD2 | TRBJ2-1 | NA
CASSLDGVLAGYEQYF | TGTGCCAGCAGCCTCGACGGGGTCCTAGCGGGGTACGAGCAGTACTTC | TRBV5-4 | TRBD2 | TRBJ2-7 | NA
CAWRASTDTQYF | TGTGCCTGGAGGGCTAGCACAGATACGCAGTATTTT | TRBV30 | NA | TRBJ2-3 | once
CASTPPGTAVGEQYF | TGTGCCAGCACCCCCCCCGGGACAGCAGTTGGGGAGCAGTACTTC | TRBV28 | TRBD1 | TRBJ2-7 | NA
CASSARDRPNEKLFF | TGTGCCAGCAGTGCACGGGACAGGCCTAATGAAAAACTGTTTTTT | TRBV6-1 | TRBD1 | TRBJ1-4 | NA
CASRRTGAREAFF | TGTGCCAGCAGAAGAACAGGGGCGCGGGAAGCTTTCTTT | TRBV28 | TRBD1 | TRBJ1-1 | NA
CASSQGVWREPSGTQYF | TGCGCCAGCAGCCAAGGCGTTTGGCGGGAGCCATCAGGGACCCAGTACTTC | TRBV4-1 | TRBD2 | TRBJ2-5 | NA
CASSLQTDTEAFF | TGTGCCAGCAGTTTACAGACAGACACTGAAGCTTTCTTT | TRBV27 | NA | TRBJ1-1 | NA
CASSFYSLNTEAFF | TGTGCCAGCAGCTTCTACAGCCTGAACACTGAAGCTTTCTTT | TRBV7-9 | NA | TRBJ1-1 | NA
CASSQAPGVGNEKLFF | TGCGCCAGCAGCCAAGCCCCAGGGGTGGGGAATGAAAAACTGTTTTTT | TRBV4-1 | NA | TRBJ1-4 | NA
CASSRGGGNEQFF | TGTGCCAGCAGCCGCGGGGGGGGCAATGAGCAGTTCTTC | TRBV14 | TRBD2 | TRBJ2-1 | NA
CASSLTGVLLFF | TGTGCCAGCAGCTTAACCGGTGTGCTTCTGTTTTTT | TRBV11-1 | NA | TRBJ1-4 | NA
CASSQGTGLDQPQHF | TGCGCCAGCAGCCAAGGGACAGGGTTGGATCAGCCCCAGCATTTT | TRBV4-1 | TRBD1 | TRBJ1-5 | NA
CASSRTGATNEKLFF | TGTGCCAGCTCGAGGACAGGGGCGACTAATGAAAAACTGTTTTTT | TRBV18 | TRBD1 | TRBJ1-4 | NA
CATGPAGAVIGNTIYF | TGTGCCACAGGGCCTGCAGGGGCCGTGATCGGAAACACCATATATTTT | TRBV10-3 | NA | TRBJ1-3 | NA
CSVERPGSSYEQYF | TGCAGCGTTGAAAGGCCCGGGAGCTCCTACGAGCAGTACTTC | TRBV29-1 | NA | TRBJ2-7 | NA
CAISAPHGAYEQYF | TGTGCCATCAGTGCCCCCCACGGAGCCTACGAGCAGTACTTC | TRBV10-3 | NA | TRBJ2-7 | few
CASSSDTGETQYF | TGCGCCAGCAGCTCTGATACGGGGGAGACCCAGTACTTC | TRBV5-1 | NA | TRBJ2-5 | NA
CASTGTGRYEQYF | TGTGCCAGCACCGGGACAGGGCGATACGAGCAGTACTTC | TRBV6-5 | TRBD1 | TRBJ2-7 | few
CASSRLAGKNIQYF | TGTGCCAGCAGCCGACTAGCGGGAAAAAACATTCAGTACTTC | TRBV7-2 | TRBD2 | TRBJ2-4 | few
CASSLASGFWVEQYF | TGTGCCAGCAGCTTAGCATCAGGTTTCTGGGTCGAGCAGTACTTC | TRBV7-9 | NA | TRBJ2-7 | NA
CASSHPDRENSPLHF | TGTGCCAGCAGCCACCCGGACAGGGAGAATTCACCCCTCCACTTT | TRBV7-9 | TRBD1 | TRBJ1-6 | NA
CASSLLAGVHYEQFF | TGCGCCAGCAGCTTGCTAGCGGGAGTGCATTATGAGCAGTTCTTC | TRBV5-1 | TRBD2 | TRBJ2-1 | NA
CASSQERDYGYTF | TGCGCCAGCAGCCAAGAACGGGACTATGGCTACACCTTC | TRBV4-3 | NA | TRBJ1-2 | few
CASSQTGYGQPQHF | TGTGCCAGCAGCCAAACAGGGTACGGTCAGCCCCAGCATTTT | TRBV6-1 | NA | TRBJ1-5 | NA
CASSTGQGGNTEAFF | TGTGCCAGCAGCACCGGACAGGGCGGGAACACTGAAGCTTTCTTT | TRBV9 | TRBD1 | TRBJ1-1 | NA
CASSWQLAGGPSSYNEQFF | TGCGCCAGCAGCTGGCAGCTAGCGGGGGGGCCGAGCTCCTACAATGAGCAGTTCTTC | TRBV4-1 | TRBD2 | TRBJ2-1 | NA
CASSYSRSGNQPQHF | TGTGCCAGCAGTTACTCGAGGTCAGGCAATCAGCCCCAGCATTTT | TRBV6-5 | NA | TRBJ1-5 | few
CASSPWTAGTGELFF | TGTGCCAGCAGCCCCTGGACAGCTGGGACCGGGGAGCTGTTTTTT | TRBV9 | NA | TRBJ2-2 | NA
CASSELRMAYNSPLHF | TGTGCCAGCAGTGAATTGAGGATGGCCTATAATTCACCCCTCCACTTT | TRBV6-1 | NA | TRBJ1-6 | NA
CASRLRTGTLNTEAFF | TGTGCAAGTCGCCTCCGAACTGGGACACTGAACACTGAAGCTTTCTTT | TRBV12-2 | NA | TRBJ1-1 | NA
CASRIDRMNTEAFF | TGTGCCAGCAGAATAGACAGAATGAACACTGAAGCTTTCTTT | TRBV6-5 | NA | TRBJ1-1 | NA
CASSQVFGTSLSYNEQFF | TGTGCCAGCAGCCAAGTTTTTGGGACTAGTCTCTCCTACAATGAGCAGTTCTTC | TRBV4-2 | TRBD2 | TRBJ2-1 | NA
CASSDPTGNYGYTF | TGTGCCAGCAGCGATCCGACAGGCAACTATGGCTACACCTTC | TRBV7-8 | NA | TRBJ1-2 | once
CASSSVTGGYTEAFF | TGTGCCAGCAGCTCAGTGACAGGGGGTTACACTGAAGCTTTCTTT | TRBV7-9 | TRBD1 | TRBJ1-1 | NA
CASSEISSYSTDTQYF | TGTGCCAGCAGTGAAATATCTTCCTATTCTACAGATACGCAGTATTTT | TRBV25-1 | NA | TRBJ2-3 | NA
CASSYSIPGSSYEQYF | TGTGCCAGCAGTTACTCGATTCCGGGGAGCTCCTACGAGCAGTACTTC | TRBV6-5 | NA | TRBJ2-7 | NA
CAWSGGDSRDQFF | TGTGCCTGGAGTGGAGGGGACTCGCGGGACCAGTTCTTC | TRBV30 | NA | TRBJ2-1 | NA
CATRGQSGNTIYF | TGTGCCACCCGGGGACAGTCCGGAAACACCATATATTTT | TRBV19 | TRBD1 | TRBJ1-3 | few
CASSPPGQGGGYTF | TGCGCCAGCAGCCCGCCGGGACAGGGTGGGGGCTACACCTTC | TRBV5-1 | TRBD1 | TRBJ1-2 | NA
CASSQGASLPTDTQYF | TGTGCCAGCAGCCAAGGGGCATCCCTACCCACAGATACGCAGTATTTT | TRBV11-2 | NA | TRBJ2-3 | NA
CASSVSTEKNYGYTF | TGTGCCAGCAGCGTATCGACAGAAAAGAACTATGGCTACACCTTC | TRBV9 | NA | TRBJ1-2 | few
CASSLYGETQYF | TGTGCCAGCAGTTTATACGGAGAGACCCAGTACTTC | TRBV28 | NA | TRBJ2-5 | NA
CASSLIQGLEETQYF | TGTGCCAGCTCGTTGATTCAGGGGCTGGAAGAGACCCAGTACTTC | TRBV18 | NA | TRBJ2-5 | NA
CASSPPSGGGGYTF | TGTGCCAGCAGCCCCCCCTCGGGAGGGGGTGGCTACACCTTC | TRBV5-4 | NA | TRBJ1-2 | NA
CASSARHENSPLHF | TGTGCCAGCAGCGCCCGACACGAAAATTCACCCCTCCACTTT | TRBV9 | NA | TRBJ1-6 | NA
CASSQTGGEREKLFF | TGTGCCAGCAGTCAAACAGGGGGCGAGAGGGAAAAACTGTTTTTT | TRBV7-3 | TRBD1 | TRBJ1-4 | NA
CASSHSGSGSYNEQFF | TGTGCCAGCAGTCATAGCGGGAGTGGCTCCTACAATGAGCAGTTCTTC | TRBV6-4 | TRBD2 | TRBJ2-1 | NA
CASSPGQVHGELFF | TGTGCCAGCAGTCCGGGACAGGTCCACGGGGAGCTGTTTTTT | TRBV6-5 | TRBD1 | TRBJ2-2 | once
CASSLDFGKDEQYF | TGTGCCAGCAGCTTGGACTTTGGGAAGGACGAGCAGTACTTC | TRBV7-9 | NA | TRBJ2-7 | NA
CASSSRTGEVETQYF | TGCGCCAGCAGCTCCCGGACTGGGGAGGTAGAGACCCAGTACTTC | TRBV4-1 | NA | TRBJ2-5 | once